This T cell receptor (beta chain) emerged from a study of blood T cell repertoires in COVID-19. Background on the study: Sites in the United States, Italy and Spain provided acute and convalescent COVID-19 samples. T cells, B-cell-depleted T cells, or PBMCs supplied cDNA or gDNA.

The CDR3 is 17 residues long. Trimming pared 6 bases from V and 0 bases from J, leaving 18 bases between. Germline assignment: CDR1 MDHEN and CDR2 SYDVKM. Original methodology: Amplification with reference gene primers provided the estimates of nucleated cell counts. Assay used: immunoSEQ multiplex PCR; TCRdb lists only in-frame clones, some missing. The D gene and trimming were derived from the DNA, and the V and J assignments and clone size from that table. Of around 200,000 clones in the sample, about 91% were seen once. The study assigned cohorts using participant-reported clinical history. The material sequenced was PBMCs or T cells enriched from blood (not recorded which). The clonotype was recovered from a woman aged 18-29 years who had recovered from COVID-19. This chain joins TRBV28 and TRBJ1-3; maybe TRBD1 (6 bases). The CDR3 reads CASSTPAGGPSGNTIYF. CDR3 nucleotide sequence: TGTGCCAGCAGCACGCCCGCTGGGGGCCCCTCTGGAAACACCATATATTTT.